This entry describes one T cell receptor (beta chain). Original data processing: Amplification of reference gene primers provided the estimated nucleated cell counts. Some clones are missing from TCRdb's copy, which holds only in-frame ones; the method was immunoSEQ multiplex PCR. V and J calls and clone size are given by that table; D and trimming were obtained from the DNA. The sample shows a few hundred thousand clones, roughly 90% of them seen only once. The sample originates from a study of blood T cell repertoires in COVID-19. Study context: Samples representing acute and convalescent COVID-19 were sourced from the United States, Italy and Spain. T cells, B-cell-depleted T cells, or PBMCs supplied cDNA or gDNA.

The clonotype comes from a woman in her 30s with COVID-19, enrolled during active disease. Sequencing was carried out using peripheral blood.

CDR3: CASSFQGGGGPYNEQFF. DNA for the CDR3: TGTGCCAGCAGTTTCCAGGGAGGCGGGGGGCCCTACAATGAGCAGTTCTTC. This chain joins TRBV27 and TRBJ2-1, with 8 bases lining up with TRBD2. This CDR3 is built from 17 residues. Germline lookup yields CDR1 MNHEY and CDR2 SMNVEV (reference sequence). Germline trimming cut 3 bases from V and 2 bases from J; bases unmatched to any gene: 9.